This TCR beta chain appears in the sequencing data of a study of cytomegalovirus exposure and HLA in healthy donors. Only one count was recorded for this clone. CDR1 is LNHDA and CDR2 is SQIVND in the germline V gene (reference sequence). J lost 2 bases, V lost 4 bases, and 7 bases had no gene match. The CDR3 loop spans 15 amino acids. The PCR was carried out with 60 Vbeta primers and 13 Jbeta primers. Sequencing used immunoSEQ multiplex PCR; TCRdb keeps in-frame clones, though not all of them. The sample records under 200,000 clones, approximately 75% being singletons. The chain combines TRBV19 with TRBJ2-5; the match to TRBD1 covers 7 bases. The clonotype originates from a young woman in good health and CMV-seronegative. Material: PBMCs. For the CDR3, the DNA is TGTGCCAGTAGTACACAACGGACAGGTCAAGAGACCCAGTACTTC. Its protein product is CASSTQRTGQETQYF.